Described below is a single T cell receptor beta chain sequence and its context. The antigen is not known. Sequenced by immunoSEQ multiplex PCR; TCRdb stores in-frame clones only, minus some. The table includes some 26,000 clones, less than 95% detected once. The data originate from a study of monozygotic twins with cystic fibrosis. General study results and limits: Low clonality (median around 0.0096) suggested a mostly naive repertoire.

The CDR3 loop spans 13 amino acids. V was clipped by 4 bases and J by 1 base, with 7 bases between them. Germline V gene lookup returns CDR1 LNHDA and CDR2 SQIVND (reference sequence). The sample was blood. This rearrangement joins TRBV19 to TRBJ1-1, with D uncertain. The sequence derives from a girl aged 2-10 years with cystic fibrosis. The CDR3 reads CASSKTENTEAFF. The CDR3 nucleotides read TGTGCCAGTAGTAAGACCGAGAACACTGAAGCTTTCTTT.